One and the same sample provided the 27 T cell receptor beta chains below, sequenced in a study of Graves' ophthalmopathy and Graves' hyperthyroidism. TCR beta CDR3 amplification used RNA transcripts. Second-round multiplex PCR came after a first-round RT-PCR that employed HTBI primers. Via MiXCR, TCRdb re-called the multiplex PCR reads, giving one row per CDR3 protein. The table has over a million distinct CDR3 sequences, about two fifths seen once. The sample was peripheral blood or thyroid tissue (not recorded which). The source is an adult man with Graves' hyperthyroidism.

CDR3 DNA: TGTGCCAGCAGCCAGGGCCTCGGGGAGAACACTGAAGCTTTCTTT. It translates to CASSQGLGENTEAFF. The chain joins TRBV25-1 to TRBJ1-1, with TRBD1 as a possible D gene (5 bases). The CDR3 length is 15 residues. The germline V gene has CDR1 MGHDK and CDR2 SYGVNS. Deletions cut 6 bases from V and 1 base from J, with 15 bases between.

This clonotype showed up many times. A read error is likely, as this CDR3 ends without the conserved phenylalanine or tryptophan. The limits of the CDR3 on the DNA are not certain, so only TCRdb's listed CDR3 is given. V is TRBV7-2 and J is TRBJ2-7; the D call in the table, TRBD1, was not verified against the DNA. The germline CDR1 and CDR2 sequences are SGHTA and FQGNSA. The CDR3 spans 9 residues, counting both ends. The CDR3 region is CASSLALQG.

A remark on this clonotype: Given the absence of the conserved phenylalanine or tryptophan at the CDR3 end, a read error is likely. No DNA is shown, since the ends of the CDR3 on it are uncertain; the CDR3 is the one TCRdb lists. The CDR3 is CASSEQLALVTY. This sequence joins TRBV2 and TRBJ1-2. CDR1 and CDR2 (germline): SNHLY, FYNNEI. The CDR3 is 12 residues long, ends included.

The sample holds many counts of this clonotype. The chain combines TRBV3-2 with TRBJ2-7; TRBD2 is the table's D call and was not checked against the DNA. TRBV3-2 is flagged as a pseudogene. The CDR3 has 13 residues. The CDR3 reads CASSQARRDEQYF. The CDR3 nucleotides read TGTGCCAGCAGCCAAGCACGGCGGGACGAGCAGTACTTC.

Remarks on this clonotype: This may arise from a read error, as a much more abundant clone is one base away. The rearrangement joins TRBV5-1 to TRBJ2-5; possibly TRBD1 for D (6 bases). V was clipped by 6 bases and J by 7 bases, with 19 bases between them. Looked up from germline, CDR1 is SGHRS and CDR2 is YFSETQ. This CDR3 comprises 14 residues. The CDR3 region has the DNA TGCGCCAGCACCTACCCCAGGGGCCGAGGGACCCAGTACTTC. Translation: CASTYPRGRGTQYF.

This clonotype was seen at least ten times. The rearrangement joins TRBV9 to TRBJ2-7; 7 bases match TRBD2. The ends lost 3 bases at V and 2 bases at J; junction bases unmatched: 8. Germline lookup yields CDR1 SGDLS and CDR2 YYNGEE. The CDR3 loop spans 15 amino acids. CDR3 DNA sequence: TGTGCCAGCAGCGGGGGGGGAGGAGCGGCCTACGAGCAGTACTTC. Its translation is CASSGGGGAAYEQYF.

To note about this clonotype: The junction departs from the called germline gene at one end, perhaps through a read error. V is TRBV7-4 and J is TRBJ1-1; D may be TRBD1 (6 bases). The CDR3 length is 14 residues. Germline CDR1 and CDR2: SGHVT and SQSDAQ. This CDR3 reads CASSRQAVNTEAFF. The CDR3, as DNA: TGTGCCAGCAGCAGACAGGCGGTGAACACTGAAGCTTTTTTT.

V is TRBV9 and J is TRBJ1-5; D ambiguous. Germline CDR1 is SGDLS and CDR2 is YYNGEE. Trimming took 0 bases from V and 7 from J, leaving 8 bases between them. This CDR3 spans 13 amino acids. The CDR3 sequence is CASSVDGIQPQHF. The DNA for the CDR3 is TGTGCCAGCAGCGTAGACGGAATACAGCCCCAGCATTTT.

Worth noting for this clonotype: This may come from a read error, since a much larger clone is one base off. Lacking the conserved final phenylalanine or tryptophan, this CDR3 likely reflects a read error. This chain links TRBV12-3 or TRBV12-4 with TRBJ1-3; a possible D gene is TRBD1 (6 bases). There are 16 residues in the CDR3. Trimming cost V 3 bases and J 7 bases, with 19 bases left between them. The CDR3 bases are TGTGCCAGCAGTTTCCCCAGGACAGTCTGGAGGAACACCATATATTCT. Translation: CASSFPRTVWRNTIYS.

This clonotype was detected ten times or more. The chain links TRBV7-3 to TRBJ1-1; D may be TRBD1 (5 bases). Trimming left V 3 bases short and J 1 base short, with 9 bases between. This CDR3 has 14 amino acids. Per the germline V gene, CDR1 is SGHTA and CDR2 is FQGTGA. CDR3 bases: TGTGCCAGCAGCTTGGGGCATCAGAACACTGAAGCTTTCTTT. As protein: CASSLGHQNTEAFF.

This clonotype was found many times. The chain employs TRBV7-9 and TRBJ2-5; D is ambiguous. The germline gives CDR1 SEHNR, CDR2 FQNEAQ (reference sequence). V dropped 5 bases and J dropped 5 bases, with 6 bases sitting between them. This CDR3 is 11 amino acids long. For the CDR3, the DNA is TGTGCCAGCAGCCAATCCGAGACCCAGTACTTC. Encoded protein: CASSQSETQYF.

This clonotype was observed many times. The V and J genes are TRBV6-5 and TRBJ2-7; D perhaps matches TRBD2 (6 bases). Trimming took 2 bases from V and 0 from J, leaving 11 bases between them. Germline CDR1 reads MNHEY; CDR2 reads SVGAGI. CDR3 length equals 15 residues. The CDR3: CASSYLAQSSYEQYF. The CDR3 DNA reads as TGTGCCAGCAGTTACCTAGCGCAAAGCTCCTACGAGCAGTACTTC.

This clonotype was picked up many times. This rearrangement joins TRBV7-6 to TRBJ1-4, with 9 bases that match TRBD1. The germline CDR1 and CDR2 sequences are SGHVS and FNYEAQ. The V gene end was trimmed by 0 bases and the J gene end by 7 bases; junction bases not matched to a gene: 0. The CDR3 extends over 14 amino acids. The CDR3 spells CASSLAGQGEKLFF. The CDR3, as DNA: TGTGCCAGCAGCTTAGCGGGACAGGGTGAAAAACTGTTTTTT.

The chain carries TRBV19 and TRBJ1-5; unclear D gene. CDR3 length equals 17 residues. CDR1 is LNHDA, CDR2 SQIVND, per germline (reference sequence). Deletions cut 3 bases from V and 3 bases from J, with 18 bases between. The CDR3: CASSIGSGPFDNQPQHF. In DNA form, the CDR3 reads TGTGCCAGTAGTATTGGATCCGGGCCGTTTGACAATCAGCCCCAGCATTTT.

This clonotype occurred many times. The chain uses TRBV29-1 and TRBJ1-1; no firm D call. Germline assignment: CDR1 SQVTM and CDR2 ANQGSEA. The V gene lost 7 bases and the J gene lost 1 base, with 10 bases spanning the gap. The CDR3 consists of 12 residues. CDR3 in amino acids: CSALRQNTEAFF. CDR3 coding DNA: TGCAGCGCCCTTCGACAGAACACTGAAGCTTTCTTT.

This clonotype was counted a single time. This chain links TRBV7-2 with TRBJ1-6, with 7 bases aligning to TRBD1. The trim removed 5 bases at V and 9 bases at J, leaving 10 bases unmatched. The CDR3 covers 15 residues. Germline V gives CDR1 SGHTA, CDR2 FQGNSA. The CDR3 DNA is TGTGCCAGCAGCACGCCGGGACAGTACGTTTCACCCCTCCACTTT. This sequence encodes CASSTPGQYVSPLHF.

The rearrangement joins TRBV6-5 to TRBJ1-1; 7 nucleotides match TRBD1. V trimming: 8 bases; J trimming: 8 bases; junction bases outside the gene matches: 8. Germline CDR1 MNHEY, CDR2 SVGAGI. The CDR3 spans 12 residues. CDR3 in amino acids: CASGETGTEAFF. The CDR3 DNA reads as TGTGCCAGCGGAGAGACAGGGACAGAAGCTTTCTTT.

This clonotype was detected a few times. Written as DNA, the CDR3 is TGCGCCAGCAGCCAGGACAGGGTCGGATCACCCCTCCACTTT. Amino acid sequence: CASSQDRVGSPLHF. The chain joins TRBV4-3 to TRBJ1-6; 8 nucleotides line up with TRBD1. V was pared by 3 bases and J by 10 bases, with 5 bases of the junction left unmatched. Germline V gives CDR1 LGHNA, CDR2 YSLEER. This CDR3 is 14 amino acids long.

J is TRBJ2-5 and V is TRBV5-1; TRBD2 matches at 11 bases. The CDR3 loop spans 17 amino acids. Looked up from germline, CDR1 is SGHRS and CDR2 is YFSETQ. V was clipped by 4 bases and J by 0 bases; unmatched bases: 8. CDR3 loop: CASSTGLAESHQETQYF. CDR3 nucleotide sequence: TGCGCCAGCAGCACGGGACTAGCGGAGTCACACCAAGAGACCCAGTACTTC.

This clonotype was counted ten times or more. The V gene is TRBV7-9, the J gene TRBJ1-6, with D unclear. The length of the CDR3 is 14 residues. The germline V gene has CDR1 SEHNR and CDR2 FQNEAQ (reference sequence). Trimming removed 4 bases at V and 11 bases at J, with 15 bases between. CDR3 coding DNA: TGTGCCAGCAGCTCCGACTCCCTCGGCGCACCCCTCCACTTT. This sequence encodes CASSSDSLGAPLHF. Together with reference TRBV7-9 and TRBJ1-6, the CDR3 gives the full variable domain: DTGVSQNPRHKITKRGQNVTFRCDPISEHNRLYWYRQTLGQGPEFLTYFQNEAQLEKSRLLSDRFSAERPKGSFSTLEIQRTEQGDSAMYLCASSSDSLGAPLHFGNGTRLTVT.

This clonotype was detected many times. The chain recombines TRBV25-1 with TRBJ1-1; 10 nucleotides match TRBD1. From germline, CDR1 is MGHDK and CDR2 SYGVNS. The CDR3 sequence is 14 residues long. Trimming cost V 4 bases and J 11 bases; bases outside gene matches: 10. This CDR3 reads CASSALTGGELAFF. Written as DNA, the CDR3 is TGTGCCAGCAGTGCTCTGACAGGGGGCGAGTTGGCTTTCTTT.

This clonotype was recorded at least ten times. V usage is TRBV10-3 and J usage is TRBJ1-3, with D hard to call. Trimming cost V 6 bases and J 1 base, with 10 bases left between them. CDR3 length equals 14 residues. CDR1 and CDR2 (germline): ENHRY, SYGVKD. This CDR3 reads CAISQTSSGNTIYF. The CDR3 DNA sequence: TGTGCCATCAGCCAAACCTCTTCTGGAAACACCATATATTTT.

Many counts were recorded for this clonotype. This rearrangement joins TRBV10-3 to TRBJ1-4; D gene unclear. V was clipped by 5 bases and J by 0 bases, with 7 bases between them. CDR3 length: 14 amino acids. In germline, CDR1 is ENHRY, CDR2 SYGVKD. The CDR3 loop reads CAISQGATNEKLFF. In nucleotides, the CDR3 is TGTGCCATCAGTCAAGGAGCAACTAATGAAAAACTGTTTTTT.

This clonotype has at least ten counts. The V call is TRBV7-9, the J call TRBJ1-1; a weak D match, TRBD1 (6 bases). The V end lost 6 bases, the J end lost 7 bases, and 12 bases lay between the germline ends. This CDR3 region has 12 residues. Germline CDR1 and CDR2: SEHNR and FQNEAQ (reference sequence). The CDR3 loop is CASRGGENEAFF. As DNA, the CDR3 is TGTGCCAGCAGAGGGGGGGAAAATGAAGCTTTCTTT.

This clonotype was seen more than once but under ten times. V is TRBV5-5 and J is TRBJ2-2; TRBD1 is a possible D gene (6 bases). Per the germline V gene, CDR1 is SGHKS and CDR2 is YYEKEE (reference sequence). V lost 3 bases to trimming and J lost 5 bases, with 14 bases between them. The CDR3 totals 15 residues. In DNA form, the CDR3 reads TGTGCCAGCAGCTCAACAGGGTCTTTGACCGGGGAGCTGTTTTTT. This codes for CASSSTGSLTGELFF.

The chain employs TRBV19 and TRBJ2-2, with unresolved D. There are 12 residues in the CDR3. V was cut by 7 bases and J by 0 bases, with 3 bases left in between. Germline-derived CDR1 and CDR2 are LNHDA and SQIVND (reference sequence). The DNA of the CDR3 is TGTGCCAGTATCGCGAACACCGGGGAGCTGTTTTTT. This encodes CASIANTGELFF.

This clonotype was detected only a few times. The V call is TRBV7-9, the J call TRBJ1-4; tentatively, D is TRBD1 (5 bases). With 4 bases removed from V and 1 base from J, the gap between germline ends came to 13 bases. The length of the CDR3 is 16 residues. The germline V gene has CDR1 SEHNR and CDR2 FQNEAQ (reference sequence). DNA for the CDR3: TGTGCCAGCAGCTCAAGTCGGACAATAACTAATGAAAAACTGTTTTTT. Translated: CASSSSRTITNEKLFF.